This TCR beta chain was recorded in a study of Graves' ophthalmopathy and Graves' hyperthyroidism. In its sample, this clonotype was seen many times. The CDR3 spans 14 residues. Germline values: CDR1 MNHEY, CDR2 SVGEGT. Trimming pared 8 bases from V and 1 base from J, leaving 14 bases between. Moderate-to-severe activity, CAS at least 3, NOSPECS at least 4 and duration under 3 months characterized donors with ophthalmopathy. The sequenced template was RNA, covering the TCR beta CDR3 region. RT-PCR in the first round used HTBI primers; a second-round multiplex PCR followed. A single record per CDR3 protein comes from TCRdb applying MiXCR to the multiplex PCR reads. The table has a few hundred thousand distinct CDR3 sequences, 18% seen once.

J is TRBJ2-5 and V is TRBV6-2 or TRBV6-3, with D perhaps matching TRBD2 (6 bases). This receptor was taken from a woman aged 18 to 35 with Graves' ophthalmopathy. Sequences were obtained from peripheral blood. CDR3 bases: TGTGCCAGCGGACTATTAGGTGGCCAAGAGACCCAGTACTTC. As protein: CASGLLGGQETQYF.